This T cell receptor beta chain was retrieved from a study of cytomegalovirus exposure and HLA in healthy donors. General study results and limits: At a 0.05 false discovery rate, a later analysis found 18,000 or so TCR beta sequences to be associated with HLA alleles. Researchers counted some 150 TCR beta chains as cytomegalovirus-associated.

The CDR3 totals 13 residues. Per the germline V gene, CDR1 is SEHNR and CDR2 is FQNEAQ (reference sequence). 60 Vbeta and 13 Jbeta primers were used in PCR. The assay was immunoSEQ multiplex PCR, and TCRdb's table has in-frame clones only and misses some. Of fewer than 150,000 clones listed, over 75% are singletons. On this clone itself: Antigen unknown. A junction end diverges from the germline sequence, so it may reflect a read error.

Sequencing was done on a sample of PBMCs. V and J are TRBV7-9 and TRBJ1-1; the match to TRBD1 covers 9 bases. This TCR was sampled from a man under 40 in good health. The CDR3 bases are TGTTCCAGCAGCTTAGCGGGACAGGGAAAAGCTTTCTTT. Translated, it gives CSSSLAGQGKAFF.